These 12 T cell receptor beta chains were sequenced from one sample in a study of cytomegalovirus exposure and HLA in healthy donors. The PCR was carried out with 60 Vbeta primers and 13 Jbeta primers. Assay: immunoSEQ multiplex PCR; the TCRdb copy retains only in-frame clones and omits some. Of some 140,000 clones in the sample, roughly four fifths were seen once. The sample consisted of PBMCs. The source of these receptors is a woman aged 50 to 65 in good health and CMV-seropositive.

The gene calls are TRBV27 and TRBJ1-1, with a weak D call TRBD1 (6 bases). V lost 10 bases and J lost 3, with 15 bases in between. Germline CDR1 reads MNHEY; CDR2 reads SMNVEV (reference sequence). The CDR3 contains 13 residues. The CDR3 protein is CATSGTPYTEAFF. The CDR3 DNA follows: TGTGCCACCTCTGGGACACCGTACACTGAAGCTTTCTTT.

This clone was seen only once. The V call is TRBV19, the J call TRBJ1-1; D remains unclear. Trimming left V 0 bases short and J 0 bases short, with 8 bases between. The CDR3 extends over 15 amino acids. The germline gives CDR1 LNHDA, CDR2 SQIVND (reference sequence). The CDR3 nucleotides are TGTGCCAGTAGTATAGACCCCACAGTGAACACTGAAGCTTTCTTT. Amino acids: CASSIDPTVNTEAFF.

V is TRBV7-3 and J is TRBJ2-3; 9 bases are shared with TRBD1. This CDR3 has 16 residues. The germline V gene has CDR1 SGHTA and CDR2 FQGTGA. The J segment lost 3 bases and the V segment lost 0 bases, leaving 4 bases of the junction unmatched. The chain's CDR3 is CASSLTSGTGTDTQYF. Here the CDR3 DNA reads TGTGCCAGCAGCTTAACGTCCGGGACAGGGACAGATACGCAGTATTTT.

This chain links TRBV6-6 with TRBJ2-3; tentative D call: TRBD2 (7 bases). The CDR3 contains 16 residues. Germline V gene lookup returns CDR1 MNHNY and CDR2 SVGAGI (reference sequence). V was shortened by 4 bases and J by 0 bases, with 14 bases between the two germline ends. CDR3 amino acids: CASSWGGRMSTDTQYF. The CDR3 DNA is TGTGCCAGCAGTTGGGGGGGCCGGATGAGCACAGATACGCAGTATTTT.

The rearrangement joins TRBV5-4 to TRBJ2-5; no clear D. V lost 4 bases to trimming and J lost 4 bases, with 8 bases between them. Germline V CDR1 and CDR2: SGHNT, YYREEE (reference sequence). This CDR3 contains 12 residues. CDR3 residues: CASSAIGETQYF. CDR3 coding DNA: TGTGCCAGCAGCGCGATCGGAGAGACCCAGTACTTC.

CDR3 nucleotides: TGTGCCAGCAGTGTTGGCGGGGGGGCGAACATTCAGTACTTC. It encodes CASSVGGGANIQYF. V gene TRBV6-4 combines with J gene TRBJ2-4; 9 positions agree with TRBD2. After removal of 4 bases from V and 7 bases from J, the junction contained 5 bases not matched to a gene. Germline CDR1 is MRHNA and CDR2 is SNTAGT. The CDR3 runs to 14 residues.

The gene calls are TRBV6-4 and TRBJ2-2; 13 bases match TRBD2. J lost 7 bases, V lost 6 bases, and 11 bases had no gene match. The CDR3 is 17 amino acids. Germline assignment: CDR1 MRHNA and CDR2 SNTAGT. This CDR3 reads CASSPTSGGTNFGELFF. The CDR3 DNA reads TGTGCCAGCAGCCCGACTAGCGGGGGGACGAATTTCGGGGAGCTGTTTTTT.

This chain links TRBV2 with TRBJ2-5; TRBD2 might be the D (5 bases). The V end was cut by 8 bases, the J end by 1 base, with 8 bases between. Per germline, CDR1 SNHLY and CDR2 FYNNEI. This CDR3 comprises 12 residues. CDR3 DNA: TGTGCCAGCCTAGCAGGCCAAGAGACCCAGTACTTC. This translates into CASLAGQETQYF.

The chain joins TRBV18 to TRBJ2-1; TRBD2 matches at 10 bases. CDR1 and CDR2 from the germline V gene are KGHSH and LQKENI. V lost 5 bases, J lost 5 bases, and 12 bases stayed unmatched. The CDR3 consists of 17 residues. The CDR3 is CASSAAGGPVANNEQFF. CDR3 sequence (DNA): TGTGCCAGCTCAGCAGCGGGGGGGCCCGTCGCGAACAATGAGCAGTTCTTC.

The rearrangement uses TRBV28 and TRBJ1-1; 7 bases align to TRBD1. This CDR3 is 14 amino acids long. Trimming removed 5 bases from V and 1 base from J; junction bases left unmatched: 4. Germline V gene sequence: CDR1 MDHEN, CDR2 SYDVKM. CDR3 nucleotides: TGTGCCAGCAGTGAGGGGGCTAGGAACACTGAAGCTTTCTTT. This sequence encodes CASSEGARNTEAFF. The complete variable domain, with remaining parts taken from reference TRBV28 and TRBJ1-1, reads DVKVTQSSRYLVKRTGEKVFLECVQDMDHENMFWYRQDPGLGLRLIYFSYDVKMKEKGDIPEGYSVSREKKERFSLILESASTNQTSMYLCASSEGARNTEAFFGQGTRLTVV.

The CDR3 sequence: CASSRQWGTKYGYTF. As DNA, the CDR3 is TGTGCCAGCAGTCGCCAATGGGGGACAAAGTATGGCTACACCTTC. The rearrangement links TRBV6-6 to TRBJ1-2; the D gene is possibly TRBD1 (6 bases). Germline CDR1 MNHNY, CDR2 SVGAGI (reference sequence). The V and J ends lost 5 bases and 5 bases respectively, with 18 bases between them. CDR3 length: 15 amino acids.

The CDR3 DNA reads TGCGCCAGCAGCCACCCGGGGGGGCCTGGGGATGAGCAGTTCTTC. This gives the protein CASSHPGGPGDEQFF. This chain links TRBV4-1 with TRBJ2-1; TRBD2 aligns across 8 bases. The CDR3 is made up of 15 amino acids. The V gene's germline CDR1 is MGHRA and CDR2 YSYEKL. V was pared by 3 bases and J by 8 bases, with 9 bases of the junction left unmatched.